Presented here are 25 T cell receptor beta chains from one specimen sequenced in a study of cytomegalovirus exposure and HLA in healthy donors. Researchers ran the PCR with 60 Vbeta and 13 Jbeta primers. TCRdb's table, derived via immunoSEQ multiplex PCR, lists solely in-frame clones and lacks some. The sample has approximately 76,000 clones, around 70% seen once. The specimen was PBMCs. These receptors were taken from a woman aged 40-49 years in good health and CMV-seropositive.

The V and J genes are TRBV28 and TRBJ2-5; 8 positions match TRBD2. In germline, CDR1 is MDHEN, CDR2 SYDVKM. Trimming removed 5 bases from V and 0 bases from J; junction bases left unmatched: 2. The CDR3 sequence is 14 residues long. As DNA, the CDR3 is TGTGCCAGCAGTCTAGCGGGTTACCAAGAGACCCAGTACTTC. Residues: CASSLAGYQETQYF. Full variable domain (remainder filled in from reference TRBV28 and TRBJ2-5): DVKVTQSSRYLVKRTGEKVFLECVQDMDHENMFWYRQDPGLGLRLIYFSYDVKMKEKGDIPEGYSVSREKKERFSLILESASTNQTSMYLCASSLAGYQETQYFGPGTRLLVL.

The V and J genes are TRBV19 and TRBJ2-7, with TRBD1 matching over 7 bases. Germline CDR1 is LNHDA and CDR2 is SQIVND (reference sequence). The junction had 7 bases not matched to a gene; V was cut back by 4 bases and J by 7 bases. This CDR3 comprises 13 residues. CDR3 DNA sequence: TGTGCCAGTAGTACACAGGGGTCGGGGGAGCAGTACTTC. Amino acid sequence: CASSTQGSGEQYF. Supplemented by reference TRBV19 and TRBJ2-7, the full variable domain reads DGGITQSPKYLFRKEGQNVTLSCEQNLNHDAMYWYRQDPGQGLRLIYYSQIVNDFQKGDIAEGYSVSREKKESFPLTVTSAQKNPTAFYLCASSTQGSGEQYFGPGTRLTVT.

This clone was detected only a few times. The chain uses TRBV6-4 and TRBJ2-2; D is possibly TRBD1 (5 bases). The germline CDR1 and CDR2 sequences are MRHNA and SNTAGT. The CDR3 contains 15 residues. The V gene lost 0 bases and the J gene lost 7 bases, with 12 bases spanning the gap. The CDR3 DNA reads as TGTGCCAGCAGTGACTCGGCAGGGTCGGGCGGGGAGCTGTTTTTT. This translates into CASSDSAGSGGELFF.

For the CDR3, the DNA is TGCGGCGGGAGGGCCGGGGGGACCCAGTACTTC. This codes for CGGRAGGTQYF. The V and J genes are TRBV20-1 and TRBJ2-5, with 9 bases fitting TRBD2. From germline, CDR1 is DFQATT and CDR2 SNEGSKA (reference sequence). The CDR3 contains 11 residues.

V gene TRBV6-1 combines with J gene TRBJ2-7; D possibly corresponds to TRBD2 (6 bases). Trimming left V 2 bases short and J 1 base short, with 12 bases between. In germline, CDR1 is MNHNS, CDR2 SASEGT. This CDR3 comprises 15 residues. CDR3 DNA: TGTGCCAGCAGTGAAAGGCCAGGGACTTCCTACGAGCAGTACTTC. It translates to CASSERPGTSYEQYF.

This clone was seen only once. The gene calls are TRBV9 and TRBJ1-3, with D possibly being TRBD1 (6 bases). CDR1 is SGDLS and CDR2 is YYNGEE in the germline V gene. V lost 4 bases and J lost 0, with 29 bases in between. The CDR3 sequence is 21 residues long. For the CDR3, the DNA is TGTGCCAGCAGCCTCCACAACCCGGGACATGAGACTTGGATCTCTGGAAACACCATATATTTT. Its protein product is CASSLHNPGHETWISGNTIYF.

This rearrangement joins TRBV11-3 to TRBJ2-1, with 7 positions matching TRBD2. Losses at the gene ends were 4 bases for V and 8 bases for J; bases not matched to a gene: 8. In germline, CDR1 is SGHNT, CDR2 YENEEA. There are 14 residues in the CDR3. CDR3 region: CASSSGGSLHEQFF. As DNA, the CDR3 is TGTGCCAGCAGCTCAGGCGGGAGCTTGCATGAGCAGTTCTTC.

The CDR3, as DNA: TGTGCCAGCAGCTCCCGGGGGGGTACTCAAGAGACCCAGTACTTC. It translates to CASSSRGGTQETQYF. The rearrangement joins TRBV5-4 to TRBJ2-5; 8 nucleotides align to TRBD2. The V gene end was trimmed by 3 bases and the J gene end by 2 bases; junction bases not matched to a gene: 6. This CDR3 is 15 amino acids long. The germline V gene encodes CDR1 SGHNT and CDR2 YYREEE (reference sequence).

This sequence joins TRBV29-1 and TRBJ1-2, with unresolved D. The CDR3 has 11 amino acids. V lost 0 bases to trimming and J lost 8 bases, with 7 bases between them. Germline-derived CDR1 and CDR2 are SQVTM and ANQGSEA. CDR3 loop: CSVEDGGGYTF. The CDR3 bases are TGCAGCGTTGAAGATGGCGGGGGCTACACCTTC.

The J gene is TRBJ2-7, the V gene TRBV16; D may be TRBD2 (5 bases). CDR1 KGHSY and CDR2 FQNENV come from the germline V gene. V dropped 4 bases and J dropped 0 bases, with 13 bases sitting between them. The CDR3 spans 15 residues. The CDR3 DNA reads TGTGCCAGCAGCCCCTTTTCGGGGAGCTCCTACGAGCAGTACTTC. Its protein is CASSPFSGSSYEQYF.

V and J are TRBV9 and TRBJ1-4; D is uncertain. V was trimmed by 2 bases and J by 4 bases, leaving 6 bases between them. Germline assignment: CDR1 SGDLS and CDR2 YYNGEE. This CDR3 spans 13 amino acids. The CDR3 DNA is TGTGCCAGCAGCGTCGGGATTAATGAAAAACTGTTTTTT. Translation: CASSVGINEKLFF.

The rearrangement joins TRBV5-1 to TRBJ1-3; D gene ambiguous. The CDR3 length is 16 residues. Between the trimmed V and J ends, which lost 4 bases and 2 bases, there was a span of 16 bases. The germline gives CDR1 SGHRS, CDR2 YFSETQ. The CDR3 bases are TGCGCCAGCAGCAGTCTGGTGTCGGGTGCTGGAAACACCATATATTTT. As protein: CASSSLVSGAGNTIYF.

Only a few counts were recorded for this clone. The CDR3 carries no conserved terminal phenylalanine or tryptophan, so it likely arises from a read error. The limits of the CDR3 on the DNA are not certain, so only TCRdb's listed CDR3 is given. The J gene is TRBJ1-1, the V gene TRBV15. Both ends counted, the CDR3 spans 17 residues. CDR1 LNHNV and CDR2 YYDKDF come from the germline V gene (reference sequence). This CDR3 reads CATSRDVLGGVGTEALV.

The V gene is TRBV25-1, the J gene TRBJ1-3; perhaps TRBD1 as D (5 bases). This CDR3 is 15 amino acids long. Germline CDR1 reads MGHDK; CDR2 reads SYGVNS. V was shortened by 8 bases and J by 3 bases, with 17 bases between the two germline ends. The chain's CDR3 is CASEPYGGNGNTIYF. As DNA, the CDR3 is TGTGCCAGCGAGCCTTACGGGGGAAATGGAAACACCATATATTTT.

This chain uses TRBV7-9 with TRBJ2-7; TRBD2 agrees at 8 bases. The junction had 5 bases not matched to a gene; V was cut back by 3 bases and J by 4 bases. Germline V gene sequence: CDR1 SEHNR, CDR2 FQNEAQ (reference sequence). This CDR3 comprises 14 residues. The chain's CDR3 is CASSLGLAGYEQYF. CDR3 in DNA: TGTGCCAGCAGCTTGGGGTTAGCGGGATACGAGCAGTACTTC.

CDR3 sequence: CASSGATGGWNSPLHF. As DNA, the CDR3 is TGTGCCAGCAGCGGCGCCACAGGGGGCTGGAATTCACCCCTCCACTTT. This chain connects TRBV5-6 to TRBJ1-6, with 9 nucleotides matching TRBD1. Trimming cost V 4 bases and J 7 bases; bases outside gene matches: 9. CDR3 length: 16 amino acids. From germline, CDR1 is SGHDT and CDR2 YYEEEE.

This clone was counted between two and nine times. This is likely an artifact of a read error, given a far larger clone one base away. This chain joins TRBV6-1 and TRBJ2-7, with 13 nucleotides matching TRBD2. CDR1 is MNHNS and CDR2 is SASEGT in the germline V gene. The CDR3 totals 15 residues. V lost 6 bases, J lost 5 bases, and 7 bases stayed unmatched. The CDR3 sequence is CASRGLAGSGDEQYF. DNA of the CDR3: TGTGCCAGCAGGGGACTAGCGGGATCGGGGGACGAGCAGTACTTC.

Concerning this clone itself: A read error may produce the germline difference seen at one junction end. The rearrangement joins TRBV4-1 to TRBJ2-1; 9 bases are shared with TRBD1. Germline loops: CDR1 MGHRA, CDR2 YSYEKL. The CDR3 length is 20 residues. The CDR3 coding sequence is TGCGCCAGCAGCAAAGACCCCGGGACAGGGAATGTGAACAGAGGCAATGAGCAGTTCTTC. Its translation: CASSKDPGTGNVNRGNEQFF.

The chain employs TRBV6-5 and TRBJ1-4; 7 bases are a match to TRBD1. The germline V gene has CDR1 MNHEY and CDR2 SVGAGI. The V gene end was trimmed by 6 bases and the J gene end by 8 bases; junction bases not matched to a gene: 6. The CDR3 is 13 residues long. The DNA of the CDR3 is TGTGCCAGCAGAAAGGGACAGTCAGAAAAACTGTTTTTT. Translated, it gives CASRKGQSEKLFF.

The chain employs TRBV6-5 and TRBJ1-1; D is undetermined. The V gene's germline CDR1 is MNHEY and CDR2 SVGAGI. V was pared by 6 bases and J by 0 bases, with 8 bases between. The CDR3 loop spans 13 amino acids. CDR3 nucleotides: TGTGCCAGCAGCATTACAGTGAACACTGAAGCTTTCTTT. Amino acid sequence: CASSITVNTEAFF.

The chain joins TRBV9 to TRBJ1-1; maybe TRBD1 (6 bases). V dropped 0 bases and J dropped 5 bases, with 11 bases sitting between them. CDR1 is SGDLS and CDR2 is YYNGEE in the germline V gene. The CDR3 spans 14 residues. In DNA form, the CDR3 reads TGTGCCAGCAGCGTAGATCAGGGGCTTACTGAAGCTTTCTTT. Translation: CASSVDQGLTEAFF.

CDR3 sequence reads: CASSYNRGRGEKLFF. The CDR3 nucleotides are TGCGCCAGCAGCTACAACAGGGGTCGCGGGGAAAAACTGTTTTTT. This chain connects TRBV4-3 to TRBJ1-4; 7 bases match TRBD1. This CDR3 contains 15 residues. CDR1 is LGHNA and CDR2 is YSLEER in the germline V gene. The V gene end was trimmed by 5 bases and the J gene end by 8 bases; junction bases not matched to a gene: 11.

This clone was detected only once. V is TRBV2 and J is TRBJ1-4; 7 bases are shared with TRBD1. V was clipped by 7 bases and J by 4 bases; unmatched bases: 6. There are 14 residues in the CDR3. CDR1 is SNHLY, CDR2 FYNNEI, per germline. CDR3 protein: CASTRDRNNEKLFF. The CDR3 DNA reads as TGTGCCAGCACCCGGGACAGAAATAATGAAAAACTGTTTTTT.

The rearrangement uses TRBV2 and TRBJ1-1, with D possibly being TRBD1 (6 bases). Germline V gene data show CDR1 as SNHLY and CDR2 as FYNNEI. V was trimmed by 1 base and J by 0 bases, leaving 15 bases between them. This CDR3 is 17 amino acids long. This CDR3 is CASSEEATGNMNTEAFF. As DNA, the CDR3 is TGTGCCAGCAGTGAAGAAGCCACAGGGAACATGAACACTGAAGCTTTCTTT.

The genes are TRBV19 and TRBJ2-6; weak D call: TRBD2 (7 bases). Germline V lookup: CDR1 LNHDA, CDR2 SQIVND (reference sequence). The CDR3 is 15 amino acids. Deletions cut 7 bases from V and 0 bases from J, with 10 bases between. The CDR3 sequence: CASNREGSGANVLTF. The CDR3 DNA is TGTGCCAGTAACAGGGAGGGCTCTGGGGCCAACGTCCTGACTTTC.